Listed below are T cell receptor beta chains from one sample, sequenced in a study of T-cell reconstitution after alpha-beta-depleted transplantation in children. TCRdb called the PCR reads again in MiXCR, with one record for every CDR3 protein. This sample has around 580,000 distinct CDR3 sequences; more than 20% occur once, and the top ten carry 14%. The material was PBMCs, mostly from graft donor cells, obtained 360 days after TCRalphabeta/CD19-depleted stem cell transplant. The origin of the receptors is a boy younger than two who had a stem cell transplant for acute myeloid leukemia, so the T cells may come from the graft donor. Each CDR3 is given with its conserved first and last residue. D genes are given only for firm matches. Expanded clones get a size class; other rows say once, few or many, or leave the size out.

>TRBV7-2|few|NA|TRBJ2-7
CASSPRVHSYEQYF
TGTGCCAGCAGCCCCCGCGTCCACTCCTACGAGCAGTACTTC
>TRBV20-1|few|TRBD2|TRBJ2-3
CSAYAGGSATDTQYF
TGCAGTGCCTACGCGGGAGGGTCGGCCACAGATACGCAGTATTTT
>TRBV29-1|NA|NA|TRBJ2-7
CSVEEGRGYEQYF
TGCAGCGTTGAAGAGGGCAGGGGCTACGAGCAGTACTTC
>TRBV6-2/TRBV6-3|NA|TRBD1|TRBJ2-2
CASSSPGTAISSNTGELFF
TGTGCCAGCAGTTCTCCGGGGACAGCTATTTCCTCGAACACCGGGGAGCTGTTTTTT
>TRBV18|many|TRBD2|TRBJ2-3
CASSPRRGGRTDTQYF
TGTGCCAGCTCACCTCGGCGGGGGGGCAGGACAGATACGCAGTATTTT
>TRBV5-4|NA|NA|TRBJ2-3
CAISPGGPTDTQYF
TGTGCCATCAGCCCCGGGGGTCCCACAGATACGCAGTATTTT
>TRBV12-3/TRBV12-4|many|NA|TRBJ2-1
CASRTTDPSYNEQFF
TGTGCCAGCAGAACAACGGACCCCTCCTACAATGAGCAGTTCTTC
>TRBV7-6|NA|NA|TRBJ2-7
CASSLAPGTQYEQYF
TGTGCCAGCAGCTTAGCGCCCGGTACGCAGTACGAGCAGTACTTC
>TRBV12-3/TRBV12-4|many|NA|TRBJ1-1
CASSLSGPNTEAFF
TGTGCCAGCAGTTTATCCGGACCGAACACTGAAGCTTTCTTT
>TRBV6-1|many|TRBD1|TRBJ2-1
CASSLPSGTGPLGEQFF
TGTGCCAGCAGTCTCCCCTCCGGGACAGGGCCCTTAGGGGAGCAGTTCTTC
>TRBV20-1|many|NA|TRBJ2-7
CSARAPRGYEQYF
TGCAGTGCTAGAGCCCCGAGGGGCTACGAGCAGTACTTC
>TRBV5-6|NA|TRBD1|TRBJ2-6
CASSLGDSFISGANVLTF
TGTGCCAGCAGCTTGGGGGACAGCTTTATCTCTGGGGCCAACGTCCTGACTTTC
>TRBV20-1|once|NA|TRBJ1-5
CSASRTLNSNQPQHF
TGCAGTGCTAGCCGGACTCTTAATAGCAATCAGCCCCAGCATTTT
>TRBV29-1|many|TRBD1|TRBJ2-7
CSARFGQGPSEQYF
TGCAGCGCCCGGTTTGGACAGGGACCATCCGAGCAGTACTTC
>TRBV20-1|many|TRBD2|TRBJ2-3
CSAMKAGGNVADTQYF
TGCAGTGCTATGAAAGCGGGGGGTAATGTGGCAGATACGCAGTATTTT
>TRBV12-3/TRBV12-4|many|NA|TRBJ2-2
CASSTTNWLTGELFF
TGTGCCAGCAGTACCACAAACTGGCTAACCGGGGAGCTGTTTTTT
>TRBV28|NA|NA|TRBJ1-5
CASSPGVQANNQPQHF
TGTGCCAGCAGCCCTGGGGTACAGGCAAACAATCAGCCCCAGCATTTT
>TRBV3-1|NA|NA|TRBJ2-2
CASKPANTGELFF
TGTGCCAGCAAACCCGCGAACACCGGGGAGCTGTTTTTT
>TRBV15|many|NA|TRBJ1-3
CATSRGFTSSGNTIYF
TGTGCCACCAGCAGGGGATTTACCAGCTCTGGAAACACCATATATTTT
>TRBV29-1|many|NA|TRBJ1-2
CSVEERGTLYGYTF
TGCAGCGTTGAAGAACGAGGGACACTATATGGCTACACCTTC
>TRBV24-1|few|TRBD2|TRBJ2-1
CATSDFGSGGPFSYNEQFF
TGTGCCACCAGTGATTTCGGCAGCGGGGGCCCCTTCTCCTACAATGAGCAGTTCTTC
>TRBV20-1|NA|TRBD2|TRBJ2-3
CSARDLLAGSRVDTQYF
TGCAGTGCTAGAGACTTACTAGCGGGGTCTCGGGTAGATACGCAGTATTTT
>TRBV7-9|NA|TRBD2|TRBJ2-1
CASSLASTTSGDEQFF
TGTGCCAGCAGCTTAGCCTCTACTACTAGCGGCGATGAGCAGTTCTTC
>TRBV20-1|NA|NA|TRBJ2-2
CSARDGGTPNTGELFF
TGCAGTGCTAGAGATGGGGGGACTCCGAACACCGGGGAGCTGTTTTTT
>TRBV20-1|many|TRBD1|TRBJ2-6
CSARDTAGGSGANVLTF
TGCAGTGCTAGAGATACGGCAGGGGGCTCTGGGGCCAACGTCCTGACTTTC
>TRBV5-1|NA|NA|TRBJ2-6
CASVRGGASGANVLTF
TGCGCCAGCGTACGCGGAGGCGCCTCTGGGGCCAACGTCCTGACTTTC
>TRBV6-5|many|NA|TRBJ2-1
CASSFDRLSSYNEQFF
TGTGCCAGCAGTTTTGACAGGCTGAGCTCCTACAATGAGCAGTTCTTC
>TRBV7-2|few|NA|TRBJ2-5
CASSFRAAAEETQYF
TGTGCCAGCAGCTTCCGGGCAGCTGCAGAAGAGACCCAGTACTTC
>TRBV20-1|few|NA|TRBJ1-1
CSARDRSNTEAFF
TGCAGTGCTAGAGATCGAAGTAACACTGAAGCTTTCTTT
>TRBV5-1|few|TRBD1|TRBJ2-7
CASSLTTGGTGYEQYF
TGCGCCAGCAGCTTGACGACAGGGGGCACGGGGTACGAGCAGTACTTC
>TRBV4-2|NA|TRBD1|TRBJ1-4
CASSQQGGDEKLFF
TGTGCCAGCAGCCAACAGGGGGGTGATGAAAAACTGTTTTTT
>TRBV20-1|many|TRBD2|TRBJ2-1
CSAWTSGASYNEQFF
TGCAGTGCCTGGACTAGCGGGGCGTCCTACAATGAGCAGTTCTTC
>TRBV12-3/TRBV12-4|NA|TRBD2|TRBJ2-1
CASSFQRGGHNEQFF
TGTGCCAGCAGTTTCCAGCGGGGGGGTCACAATGAGCAGTTCTTC
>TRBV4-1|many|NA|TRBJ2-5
CASSSDVGPKYQETQYF
TGCGCCAGCAGCTCCGACGTGGGACCCAAGTACCAAGAGACCCAGTACTTC
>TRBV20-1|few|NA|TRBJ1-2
CGALGPNYGYTF
TGCGGTGCCCTGGGCCCTAACTATGGCTACACCTTC
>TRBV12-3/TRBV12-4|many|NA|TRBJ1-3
CASSFTGSGNTIYF
TGTGCCAGCAGTTTCACGGGGTCCGGAAACACCATATATTTT
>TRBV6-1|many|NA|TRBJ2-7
CASTARPRDTTYEQYF
TGTGCCAGCACTGCCCGACCCCGGGACACCACCTACGAGCAGTACTTC
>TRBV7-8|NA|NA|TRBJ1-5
CASSLEAYSNQPQHF
TGTGCCAGCAGCTTGGAGGCCTATAGCAATCAGCCCCAGCATTTT
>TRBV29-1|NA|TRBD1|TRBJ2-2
CSVEAENGTGHTGELFF
TGCAGCGTTGAAGCCGAAAACGGGACAGGTCACACCGGGGAGCTGTTTTTT
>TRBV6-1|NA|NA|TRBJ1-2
CASSSDMGPPYGYTF
TGTGCCAGCAGCTCCGACATGGGGCCTCCCTATGGCTACACCTTC
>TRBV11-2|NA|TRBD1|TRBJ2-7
CASSPQQTGLEQYF
TGTGCCAGCAGCCCCCAACAGACAGGGCTCGAGCAGTACTTC
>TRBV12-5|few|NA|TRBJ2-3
CASGRPGTQGGDTQYF
TGTGCTAGTGGTAGACCCGGGACCCAAGGAGGCGATACGCAGTATTTT
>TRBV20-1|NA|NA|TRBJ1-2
CSAPRRAGGYTF
TGCAGTGCTCCCAGGAGGGCGGGTGGCTACACCTTC
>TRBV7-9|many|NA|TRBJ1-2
CASSLLTEYGYTF
TGTGCCAGCAGCCTCCTGACGGAGTATGGCTACACCTTC
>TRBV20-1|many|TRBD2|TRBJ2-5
CSARVGGGAETQYF
TGCAGTGCTAGAGTGGGCGGGGGGGCTGAGACCCAGTACTTC
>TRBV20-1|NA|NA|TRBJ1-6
CSARFRGSNSPLHF
TGCAGTGCTAGATTCCGGGGCAGTAATTCACCCCTCCACTTT
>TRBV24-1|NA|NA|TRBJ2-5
CATSDKTRPKETQYF
TGTGCCACCAGTGACAAGACTAGACCCAAGGAGACCCAGTACTTC
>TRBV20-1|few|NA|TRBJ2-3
CSARSDRDPWRYDTQYF
TGCAGTGCTAGATCCGACCGGGACCCCTGGAGGTACGATACGCAGTATTTT
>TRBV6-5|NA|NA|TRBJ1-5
CASSYEGDNQPQHF
TGTGCCAGCAGTTACGAGGGGGACAATCAGCCCCAGCATTTT
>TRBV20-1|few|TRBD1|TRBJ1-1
CSARDADRAPEAFF
TGCAGTGCTAGAGACGCCGACAGGGCCCCTGAAGCTTTCTTT
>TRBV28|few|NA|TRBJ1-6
CASGGDMGNSPLHF
TGTGCCAGCGGAGGGGATATGGGCAATTCACCCCTCCACTTT
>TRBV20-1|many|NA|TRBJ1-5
CSARTGGQPQHF
TGCAGTGCTAGGACAGGAGGTCAGCCCCAGCATTTT
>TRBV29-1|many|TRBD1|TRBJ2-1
CSVAQGTAFYNEQFF
TGCAGCGTCGCACAGGGGACGGCCTTTTACAATGAGCAGTTCTTC
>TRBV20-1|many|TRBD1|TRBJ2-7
CSARPGQGLSYEQYF
TGCAGTGCTAGACCAGGACAGGGCCTCTCCTACGAGCAGTACTTC
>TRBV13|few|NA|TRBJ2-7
CASCGGDAYEQYF
TGTGCCAGTTGTGGGGGAGATGCCTACGAGCAGTACTTC